The 5 T cell receptor beta chains given below trace back to one sample, sequenced in a study of T cell changes during pregnancy in multiple sclerosis. TCRdb keeps only in-frame clones here, not all; method: immunoSEQ multiplex PCR. The table records 25,000 to 30,000 clones, approximately 90% of them present only once. The material was CD8+ T cells from peripheral blood mononuclear cells, obtained in the second trimester of pregnancy. The receptor set was obtained from a female donor with multiple sclerosis, enrolled in a pregnancy study.

The V call is TRBV27, the J call TRBJ1-5, with D tentatively TRBD1 (6 bases). The length of the CDR3 is 14 residues. Deletions cut 0 bases from V and 6 bases from J, with 9 bases between. In germline, CDR1 is MNHEY, CDR2 SMNVEV (reference sequence). The chain's CDR3 is CASSLSRGGQPQHF. DNA for the CDR3: TGTGCCAGCAGTTTATCGAGGGGGGGTCAGCCCCAGCATTTT.

V is TRBV27 and J is TRBJ2-5, with D hard to call. Germline CDR1 is MNHEY and CDR2 is SMNVEV (reference sequence). The CDR3 has 18 residues. V lost 7 bases and J 5 bases, leaving 29 bases between the germline ends. CDR3 bases: TGTGCCAGCACCCTAGTCTCGCCACTACCTGGTTTAGATGAGACCCAGTACTTC. Translated: CASTLVSPLPGLDETQYF.

This clone was detected only once. The chain couples TRBV7-9 to TRBJ2-7; TRBD1 matches at 10 bases. Trimming took 6 bases from V and 5 from J; bases not matched to a gene: 10. The germline V gene encodes CDR1 SEHNR and CDR2 FQNEAQ (reference sequence). CDR3 size: 15 residues. Written as DNA, the CDR3 is TGTGCCAGCAGGGCTACCGGGACAGGGGCTAACGAGCAGTACTTC. As protein: CASRATGTGANEQYF.

This rearrangement joins TRBV6-4 to TRBJ2-1; D perhaps matches TRBD2 (7 bases). Germline V gene lookup returns CDR1 MRHNA and CDR2 SNTAGT. V dropped 4 bases and J dropped 9 bases, with 13 bases sitting between them. The CDR3 extends over 13 amino acids. The CDR3 coding sequence is TGTGCCAGCAGTGCCGGGGGGCCGGGTGAGCAGTTCTTC. It encodes CASSAGGPGEQFF.

This chain links TRBV28 with TRBJ1-1; unclear D gene. The V gene's germline CDR1 is MDHEN and CDR2 SYDVKM. CDR3 size: 13 residues. Trimming removed 5 bases at V and 1 base at J, with 8 bases between. In DNA form, the CDR3 reads TGTGCCAGCAGTGCGACTGGGAACACTGAAGCTTTCTTT. This encodes CASSATGNTEAFF.